This TCR beta chain was sequenced in a study of blood T cell repertoires in COVID-19 (dated by TCRdb to about 2020). For the study in its entirety: Samples covering the acute and convalescent phases of COVID-19 were provided by collaborators in the United States, Italy and Spain. The repertoires were released in a freely available public database meant as a resource for research on the immune response to SARS-CoV-2. Subjects who had been exposed to COVID-19, were actively infected with it, or had recovered from it provided the deeply sampled blood TCRbeta repertoires that made up the dataset. Sample metadata almost always included a de-identified subject ID, COVID-19 status, age in years and sex. Where available, HLA class I and class II types were obtained from metadata supplied by the sample provider rather than from assay-based typing. The samples were drawn from the first 160 participants of the ongoing ImmuneRACE study and from 950 to 1,500 subjects provided by 6 global collaborators. The prospective study material was composed of cDNA or gDNA derived from T cells, B-cell-depleted T cells, or PBMCs.

TCRbeta CDR3 regions were amplified from genomic DNA by means of the immunoSEQ Assay, a bias-controlled multiplex PCR. In the paper's pipeline: The number of nucleated cells in each sample was estimated by amplification of reference gene primers within the assay. Sequence reads were collapsed and filtered to measure the absolute abundance of every unique TCRbeta CDR3 rearrangement. For each sample, productive Simpson clonality was calculated as the square root of Simpson's diversity index across productive rearrangements. This is the immuneACCESS table as TCRdb keeps it, with only in-frame sequences that have V and J called. A part of the clones is gone; compared with another copy, unresolved V genes explain less than half, and the rest is unexplained. V and J calls and clone size follow that table, whereas D and trimming were derived from the DNA. In this sample the table shows 94,000 or so clones, 80% to 90% of which occur a single time. The ten biggest clones cover around 25% of the sample.

Its CDR3 holds 13 amino acids, cysteine through phenylalanine. The kept DNA is CDR3 alone, 39 bases in frame from the first base. V loses 7 bases of germline sequence and J loses 2 bases, and the interval between the two ends is 11 bases. The germline V gene (reference sequence) specifies LNHDA as CDR1 and SQIVND as CDR2. Paper-wide results and their limitations: Clinical and demographic metadata were provided uncurated, with the amount varying by source and participant.

Whole blood was collected in K2EDTA tubes by collaborating institutions according to the institutions' own protocols. For TCRbeta analysis, collaborator samples were shipped as frozen whole blood, as isolated PBMCs, or as DNA extracted from either sample type. Remarks on this clone: Its target antigen remains unknown. Base qualities are not recorded, but no much larger clone differs from it by a single base.

This receptor was taken from a man aged 60-69 years with acute or convalescent COVID-19. The sequencing sample was made of peripheral blood. Recombination linked TRBV19 to TRBJ1-1; a tentative D call is TRBD1 (5 bases match). CDR3 sequence: CASKGRANTEAFF. The DNA is as follows: TGTGCCAGTAAGGGCAGGGCTAACACTGAAGCTTTCTTT.